This paragraph reports one T cell receptor (beta chain). The target antigen is unknown. The read stops 3 residues short of the end of the CDR3; the missing end is completed from the germline J gene. The data belong to a study of T cell clonality in common variable immunodeficiency. From germline, CDR1 is LNHDA and CDR2 SQIVND (reference sequence). This CDR3 is 14 amino acids long. V shed 8 bases and J 6 bases; nucleotides not matched to a gene: 10. TCRdb's table, derived via immunoSEQ multiplex PCR, lists solely in-frame clones and lacks some. The profile covers tens of thousands of clones, none occurring a single time. Overall study results and limits: Common variable immunodeficiency TCR beta sequences reportedly had fewer deletions and N-nucleotide insertions.

The origin of this receptor is a human donor with common variable immunodeficiency. The chain couples TRBV19 to TRBJ2-3, with TRBD1 identical over 8 bases. The sequencing input was peripheral blood mononuclear cells. The CDR3 region is CASGSWTGRDTQYF. The sequenced part of the CDR3 DNA is TGTGCCAGTGGCTCCTGGACAGGGAGGGATACG. The variable domain in full, completed from reference TRBV19 and TRBJ2-3, reads DGGITQSPKYLFRKEGQNVTLSCEQNLNHDAMYWYRQDPGQGLRLIYYSQIVNDFQKGDIAEGYSVSREKKESFPLTVTSAQKNPTAFYLCASGSWTGRDTQYFGPGTRLTVL.